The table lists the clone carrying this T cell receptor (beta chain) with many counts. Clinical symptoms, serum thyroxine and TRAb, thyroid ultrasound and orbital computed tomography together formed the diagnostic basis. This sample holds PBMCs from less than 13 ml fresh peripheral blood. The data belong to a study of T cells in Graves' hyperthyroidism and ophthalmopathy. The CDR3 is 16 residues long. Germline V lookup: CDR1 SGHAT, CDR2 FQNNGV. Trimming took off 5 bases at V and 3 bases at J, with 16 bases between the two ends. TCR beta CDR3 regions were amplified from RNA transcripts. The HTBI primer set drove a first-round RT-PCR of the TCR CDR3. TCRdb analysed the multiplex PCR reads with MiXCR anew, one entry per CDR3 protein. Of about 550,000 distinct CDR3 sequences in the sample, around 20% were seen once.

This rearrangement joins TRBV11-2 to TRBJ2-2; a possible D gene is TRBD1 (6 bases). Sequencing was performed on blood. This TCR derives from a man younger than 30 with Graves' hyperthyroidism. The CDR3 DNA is TGTGCCAGCAGCCCGAGGTCAGGGGTGGACACCGGGGAGCTGTTTTTT. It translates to CASSPRSGVDTGELFF.